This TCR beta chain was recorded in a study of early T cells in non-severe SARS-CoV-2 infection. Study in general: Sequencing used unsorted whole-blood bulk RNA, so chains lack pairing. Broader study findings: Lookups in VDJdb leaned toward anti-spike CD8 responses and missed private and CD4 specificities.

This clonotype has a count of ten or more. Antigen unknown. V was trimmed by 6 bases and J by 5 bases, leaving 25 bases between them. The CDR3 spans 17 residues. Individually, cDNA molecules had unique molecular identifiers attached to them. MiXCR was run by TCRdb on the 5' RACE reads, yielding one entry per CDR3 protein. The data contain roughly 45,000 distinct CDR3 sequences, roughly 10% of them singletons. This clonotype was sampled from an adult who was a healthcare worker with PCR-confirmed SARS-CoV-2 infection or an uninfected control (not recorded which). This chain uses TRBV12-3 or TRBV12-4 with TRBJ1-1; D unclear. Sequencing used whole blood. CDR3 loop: CASSPISGPRGGTEAFF. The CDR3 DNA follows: TGTGCCAGCAGCCCTATCAGTGGGCCACGAGGTGGGACTGAAGCTTTCTTT.